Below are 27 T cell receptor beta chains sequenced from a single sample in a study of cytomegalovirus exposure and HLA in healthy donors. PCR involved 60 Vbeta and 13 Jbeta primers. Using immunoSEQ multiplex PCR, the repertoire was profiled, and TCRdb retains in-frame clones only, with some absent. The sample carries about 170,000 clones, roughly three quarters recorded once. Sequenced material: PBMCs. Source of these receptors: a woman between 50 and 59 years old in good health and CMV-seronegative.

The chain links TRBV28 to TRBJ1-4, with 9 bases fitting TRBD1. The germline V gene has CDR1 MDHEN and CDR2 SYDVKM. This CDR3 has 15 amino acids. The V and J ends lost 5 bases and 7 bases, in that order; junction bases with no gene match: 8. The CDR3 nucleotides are TGTGCCAGCAGTCGGCGACAGGGGGGTGCTGAAAAACTGTTTTTT. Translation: CASSRRQGGAEKLFF.

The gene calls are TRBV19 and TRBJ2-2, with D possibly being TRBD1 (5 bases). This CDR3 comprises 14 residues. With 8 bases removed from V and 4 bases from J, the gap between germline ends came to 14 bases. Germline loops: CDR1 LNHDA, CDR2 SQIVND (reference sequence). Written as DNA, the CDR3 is TGTGCCAGTGGCTCTGGACAACTCACCGGGGAGCTGTTTTTT. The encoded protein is CASGSGQLTGELFF.

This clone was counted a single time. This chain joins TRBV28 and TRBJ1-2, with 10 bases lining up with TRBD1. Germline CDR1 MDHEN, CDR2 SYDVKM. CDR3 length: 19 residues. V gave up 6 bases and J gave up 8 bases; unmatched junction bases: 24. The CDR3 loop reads CASSFDPTGGALGVTGYTF. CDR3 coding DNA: TGTGCCAGCAGCTTTGACCCGACAGGGGGCGCCCTGGGGGTGACCGGCTACACCTTC.

CDR3 in amino acids: CASSFLSSQPQHF. Here the CDR3 DNA reads TGTGCCAGCAGTTTTTTATCTAGTCAGCCCCAGCATTTT. V and J are TRBV27 and TRBJ1-5; unclear D gene. The CDR3 has 13 amino acids. Trimming removed 3 bases at V and 6 bases at J, with 9 bases between. Per the germline V gene, CDR1 is MNHEY and CDR2 is SMNVEV (reference sequence).

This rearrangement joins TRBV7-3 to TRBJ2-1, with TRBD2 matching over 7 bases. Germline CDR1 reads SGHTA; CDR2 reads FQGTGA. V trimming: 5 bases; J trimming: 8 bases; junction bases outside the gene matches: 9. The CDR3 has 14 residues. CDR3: CASSASGIHHEQFF. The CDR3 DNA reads TGTGCCAGCAGCGCCAGCGGGATTCACCATGAGCAGTTCTTC. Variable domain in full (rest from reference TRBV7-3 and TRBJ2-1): GAGVSQTPSNKVTEKGKYVELRCDPISGHTALYWYRQSLGQGPEFLIYFQGTGAADDSGLPNDRFFAVRPEGSVSTLKIQRTERGDSAVYLCASSASGIHHEQFFGPGTRLTVL.

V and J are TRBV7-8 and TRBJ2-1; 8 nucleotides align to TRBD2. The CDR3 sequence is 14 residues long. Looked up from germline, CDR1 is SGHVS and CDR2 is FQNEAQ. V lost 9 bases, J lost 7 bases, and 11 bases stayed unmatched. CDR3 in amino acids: CARAGSGGWNEQFF. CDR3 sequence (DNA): TGTGCCAGGGCGGGATCGGGGGGGTGGAATGAGCAGTTCTTC.

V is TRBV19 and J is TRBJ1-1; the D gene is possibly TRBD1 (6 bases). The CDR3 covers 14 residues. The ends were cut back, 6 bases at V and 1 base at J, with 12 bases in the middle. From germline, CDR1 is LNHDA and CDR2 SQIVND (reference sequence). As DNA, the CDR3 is TGTGCCAGTAGCCCGGGGACATGGAACACTGAAGCTTTCTTT. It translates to CASSPGTWNTEAFF.

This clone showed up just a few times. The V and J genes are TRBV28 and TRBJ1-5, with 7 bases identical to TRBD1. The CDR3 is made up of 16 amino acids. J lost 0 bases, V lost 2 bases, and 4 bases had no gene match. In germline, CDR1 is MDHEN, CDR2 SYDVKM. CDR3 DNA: TGTGCCAGCAGTTTACGGCCAGGGGGTAGCAATCAGCCCCAGCATTTT. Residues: CASSLRPGGSNQPQHF.

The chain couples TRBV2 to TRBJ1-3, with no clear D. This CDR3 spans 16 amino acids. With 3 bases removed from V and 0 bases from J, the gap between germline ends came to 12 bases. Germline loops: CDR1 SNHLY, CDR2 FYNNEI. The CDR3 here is CASSDEGRISGNTIYF. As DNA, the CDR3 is TGTGCCAGCAGTGATGAGGGCCGAATCTCTGGAAACACCATATATTTT.

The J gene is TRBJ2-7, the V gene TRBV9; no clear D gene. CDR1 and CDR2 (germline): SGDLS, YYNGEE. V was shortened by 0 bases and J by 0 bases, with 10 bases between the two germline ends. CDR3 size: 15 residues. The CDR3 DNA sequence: TGTGCCAGCAGCGTAGCTTTGGGCTCCTCCTACGAGCAGTACTTC. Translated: CASSVALGSSYEQYF.

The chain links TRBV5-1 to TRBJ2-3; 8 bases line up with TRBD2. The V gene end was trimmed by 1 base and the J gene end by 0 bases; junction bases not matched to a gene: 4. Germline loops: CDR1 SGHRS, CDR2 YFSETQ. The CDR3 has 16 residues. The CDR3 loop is CASSLSSGGSTDTQYF. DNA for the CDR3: TGCGCCAGCAGCTTGAGCTCGGGGGGGAGCACAGATACGCAGTATTTT.

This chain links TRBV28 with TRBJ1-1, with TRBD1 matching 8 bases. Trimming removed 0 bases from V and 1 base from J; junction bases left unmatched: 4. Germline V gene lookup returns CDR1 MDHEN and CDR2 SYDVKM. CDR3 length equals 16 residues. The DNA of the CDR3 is TGTGCCAGCAGTTTATGGGGGGACAGGCGGAACACTGAAGCTTTCTTT. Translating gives CASSLWGDRRNTEAFF.

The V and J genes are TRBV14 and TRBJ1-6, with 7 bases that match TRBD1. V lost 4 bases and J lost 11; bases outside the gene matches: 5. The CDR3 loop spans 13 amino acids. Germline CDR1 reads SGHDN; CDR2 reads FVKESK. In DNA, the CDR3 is TGTGCCAGCAGCCTAGGGGGCTCGACACCCCTCCACTTT. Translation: CASSLGGSTPLHF.

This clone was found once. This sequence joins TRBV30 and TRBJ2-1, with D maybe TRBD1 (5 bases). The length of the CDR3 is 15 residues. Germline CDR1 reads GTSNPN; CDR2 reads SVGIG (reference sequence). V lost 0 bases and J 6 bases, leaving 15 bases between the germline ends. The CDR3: CAWSVPGLGLNEQFF. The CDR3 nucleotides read TGTGCCTGGAGTGTCCCCGGGCTGGGGCTCAATGAGCAGTTCTTC.

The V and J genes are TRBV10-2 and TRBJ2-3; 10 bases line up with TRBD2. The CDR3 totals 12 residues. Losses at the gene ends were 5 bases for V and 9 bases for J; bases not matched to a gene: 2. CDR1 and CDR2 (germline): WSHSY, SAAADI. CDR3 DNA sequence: TGCGCCAGCAGTCAGACTAGCGGGACGCAGTATTTT. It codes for CASSQTSGTQYF.

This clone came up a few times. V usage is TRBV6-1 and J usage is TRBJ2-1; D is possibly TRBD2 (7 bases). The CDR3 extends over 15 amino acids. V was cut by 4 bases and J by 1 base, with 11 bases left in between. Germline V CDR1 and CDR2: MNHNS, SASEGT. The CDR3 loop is CASSVEGGSYNEQFF. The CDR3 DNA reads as TGTGCCAGCAGTGTTGAGGGGGGGTCCTACAATGAGCAGTTCTTC.

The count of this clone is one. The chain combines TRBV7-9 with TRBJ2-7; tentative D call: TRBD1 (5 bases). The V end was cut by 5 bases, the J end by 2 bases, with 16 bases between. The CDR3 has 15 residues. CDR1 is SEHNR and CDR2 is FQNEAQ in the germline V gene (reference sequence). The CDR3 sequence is CASSQNRQFPYEQYF. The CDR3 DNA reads TGTGCCAGCAGCCAAAATAGACAGTTCCCCTACGAGCAGTACTTC.

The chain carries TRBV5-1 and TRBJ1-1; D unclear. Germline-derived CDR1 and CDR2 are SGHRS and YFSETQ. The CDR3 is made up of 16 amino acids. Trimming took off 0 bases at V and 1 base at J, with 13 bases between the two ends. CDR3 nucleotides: TGCGCCAGCAGCTTGGGTCTTCGTCAGGCGAACACTGAAGCTTTCTTT. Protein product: CASSLGLRQANTEAFF.

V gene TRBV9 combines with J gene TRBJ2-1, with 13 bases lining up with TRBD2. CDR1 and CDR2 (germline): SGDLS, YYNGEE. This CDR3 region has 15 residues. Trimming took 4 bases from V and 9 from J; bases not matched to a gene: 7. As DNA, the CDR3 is TGTGCCAGCAGCTTAACTAGCGGGGGGGCCGGTGAGCAGTTCTTC. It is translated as CASSLTSGGAGEQFF.

The CDR3 bases are TGTGCCAGCAGCGATGGCGCCCGGACAGCATCCTACGAGCAGTACTTC. Amino acids: CASSDGARTASYEQYF. This chain connects TRBV11-2 to TRBJ2-7; D may be TRBD1 (6 bases). V shed 5 bases and J shed 1 base, with 18 bases lying between them. Looked up from germline, CDR1 is SGHAT and CDR2 is FQNNGV. This CDR3 has 16 amino acids.

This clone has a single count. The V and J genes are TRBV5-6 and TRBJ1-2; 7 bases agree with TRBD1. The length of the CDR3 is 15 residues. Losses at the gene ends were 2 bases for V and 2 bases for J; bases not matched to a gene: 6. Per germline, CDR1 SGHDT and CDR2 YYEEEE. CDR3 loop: CASSFRPTGNYGYTF. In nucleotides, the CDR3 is TGTGCCAGCAGCTTTAGGCCGACAGGGAACTATGGCTACACCTTC.

The CDR3, as DNA: TGCGCCAGCACTGATTTGACAGGGGTAGCACCCCTCCACTTT. Protein: CASTDLTGVAPLHF. The genes are TRBV10-2 and TRBJ1-6; 8 bases map to TRBD1. Germline V gives CDR1 WSHSY, CDR2 SAAADI. CDR3 length equals 14 residues. The V segment lost 7 bases and the J segment 11 bases; nucleotides outside the gene matches: 10.

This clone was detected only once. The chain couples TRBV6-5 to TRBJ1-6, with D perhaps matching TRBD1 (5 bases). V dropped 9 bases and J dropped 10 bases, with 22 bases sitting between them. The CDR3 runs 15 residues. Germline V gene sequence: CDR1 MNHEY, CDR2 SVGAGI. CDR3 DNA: TGTGCCAGTTTCTCAAGTTGGGGGGAGTCCTCACCCCTCCACTTT. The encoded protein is CASFSSWGESSPLHF.

The CDR3 sequence: CASSPGTSGFLEQYF. CDR3 nucleotide sequence: TGTGCCAGCAGCCCCGGGACTAGCGGGTTTCTCGAGCAGTACTTC. V gene TRBV11-2 combines with J gene TRBJ2-7, with 12 bases aligning to TRBD2. V shed 5 bases, J shed 6 bases, and the junction held 8 bases outside the gene matches. Germline V CDR1 and CDR2: SGHAT, FQNNGV. This CDR3 has 15 residues.

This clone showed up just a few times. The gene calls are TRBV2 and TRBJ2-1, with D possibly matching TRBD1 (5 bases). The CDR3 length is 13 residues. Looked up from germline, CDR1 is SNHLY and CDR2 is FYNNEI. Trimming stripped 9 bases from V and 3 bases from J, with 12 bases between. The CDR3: CARKQAIYNEQFF. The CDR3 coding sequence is TGTGCCAGGAAACAGGCGATCTACAATGAGCAGTTCTTC.

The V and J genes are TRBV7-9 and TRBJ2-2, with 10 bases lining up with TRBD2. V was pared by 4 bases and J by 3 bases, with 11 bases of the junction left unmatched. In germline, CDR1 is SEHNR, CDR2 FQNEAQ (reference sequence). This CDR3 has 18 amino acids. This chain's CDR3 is CASSSRGPSGSYTGELFF. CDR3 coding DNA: TGTGCCAGCAGCTCCCGAGGGCCTAGCGGGAGTTACACCGGGGAGCTGTTTTTT.

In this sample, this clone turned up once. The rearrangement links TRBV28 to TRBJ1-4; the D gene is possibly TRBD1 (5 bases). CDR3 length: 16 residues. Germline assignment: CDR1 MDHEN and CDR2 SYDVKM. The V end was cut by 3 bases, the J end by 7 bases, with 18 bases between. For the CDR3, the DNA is TGTGCCAGCAGTTTCTTAGCAGGGAGGGGTGGTGAAAAACTGTTTTTT. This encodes CASSFLAGRGGEKLFF.